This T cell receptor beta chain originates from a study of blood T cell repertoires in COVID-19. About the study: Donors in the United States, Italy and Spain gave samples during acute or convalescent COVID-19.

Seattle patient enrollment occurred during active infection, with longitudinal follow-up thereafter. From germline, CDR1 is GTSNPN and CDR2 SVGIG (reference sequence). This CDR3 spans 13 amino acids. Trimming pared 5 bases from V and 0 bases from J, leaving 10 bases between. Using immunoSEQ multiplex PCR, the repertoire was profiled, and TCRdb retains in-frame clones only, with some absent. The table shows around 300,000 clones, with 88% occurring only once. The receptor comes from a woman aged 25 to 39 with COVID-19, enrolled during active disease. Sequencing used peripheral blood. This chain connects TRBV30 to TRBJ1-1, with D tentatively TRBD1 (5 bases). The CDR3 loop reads CAWGSGLNTEAFF. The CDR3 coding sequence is TGTGCCTGGGGTTCAGGGTTGAACACTGAAGCTTTCTTT. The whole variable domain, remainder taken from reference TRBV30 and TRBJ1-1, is SQTIHQWPATLVQPVGSPLSLECTVEGTSNPNLYWYRQAAGRGLQLLFYSVGIGQISSEVPQNLSASRPQDRQFILSSKKLLLSDSGFYLCAWGSGLNTEAFFGQGTRLTVV.